This T cell receptor beta chain is drawn from a study of spatial heterogeneity in lung cancer. Overall study context: There were consistently more beta-chain sequences detected than alpha-chain sequences. Mean representation of each unique TCR and UMI combination in the raw reads exceeded 8.5 occurrences.

Ten or more counts support this clonotype. The CDR3 length is 16 residues. Germline loops: CDR1 SGHVS, CDR2 FQNEAQ. V shed 5 bases and J shed 2 bases, with 17 bases lying between them. TCR cDNA molecules were tagged individually, and each one carried a unique molecular identifier. MiXCR was run by TCRdb on the 5' RACE reads, yielding one entry per CDR3 protein. The sample shows more than 9,000 distinct CDR3 sequences, approximately 6.2% of them seen only once. Documented time point: sample taken at primary tumor resection. Unsorted whole RNA from tumor, nontumor lung or frozen PBMC underwent sequencing. A total of about 73 untreated early-stage non-small cell lung cancer patients served as donors.

This sequence joins TRBV7-8 and TRBJ2-3, with D uncertain. The source material was normal lung tissue next to the tumor, sampled at surgery. The sequence came from a male donor with early-stage non-small cell lung cancer. Written as DNA, the CDR3 is TGTGCCAGCAGCCCGCTTGGGGTGGCGACCACAGATACGCAGTATTTT. As protein: CASSPLGVATTDTQYF.